These 27 T cell receptor beta chains were sequenced from one sample in a study of monozygotic twins with inflammatory bowel disease. TCRdb re-called the 5' RACE reads and gives one entry per CDR3 protein, without DNA. The specimen's table records some 200,000 distinct CDR3 sequences. The sequencing sample was made of blood. These receptor sequences come from a human donor with ulcerative colitis or Crohn's disease, or a healthy co-twin of an affected twin (not recorded which).

This rearrangement joins TRBV7-2 to TRBJ2-1; the D call from TCRdb, TRBD1, cannot be confirmed without DNA. The CDR3 has 16 amino acids. The germline gives CDR1 SGHTA, CDR2 FQGNSA. The CDR3 loop is CASSSRTTTTYNEQFF.

CDR3: CASGLDRSYNEQFF. This chain joins TRBV12-3 or TRBV12-4 and TRBJ2-1; TCRdb gives TRBD2 as the D gene, but with no DNA this cannot be confirmed. The CDR3 is 14 residues long.

The chain has TRBV5-1 and TRBJ2-7. The CDR3 totals 13 residues. Per the germline V gene, CDR1 is SGHRS and CDR2 is YFSETQ. The CDR3 sequence is CASSLASDFGQYF.

The V call is TRBV7-9, the J call TRBJ2-5; the TRBD1 assignment by TCRdb is unverifiable without DNA. The germline V gene encodes CDR1 SEHNR and CDR2 FQNEAQ (reference sequence). The CDR3 is 15 amino acids. CDR3 sequence reads: CASSPLLGRGETQYF.

The chain recombines TRBV20-1 with TRBJ1-1; checking the TCRdb D call of TRBD1 is not possible without DNA. The CDR3 extends over 15 amino acids. Germline assignment: CDR1 DFQATT and CDR2 SNEGSKA (reference sequence). The chain's CDR3 is CSARGIQGSDTEAFF.

The V call is TRBV18, the J call TRBJ1-1. Germline V gives CDR1 KGHSH, CDR2 LQKENI. The CDR3 has 13 amino acids. The CDR3 here is CASSKDIYTEAFF.

V usage is TRBV3-1 and J usage is TRBJ2-1; TCRdb calls TRBD2, which cannot be checked without DNA. The CDR3 has 15 amino acids. CDR1 LGHDT and CDR2 YNNKEL come from the germline V gene (reference sequence). CDR3 region: CASSRRTSSYNEQFF.

This CDR3 reads CASSLLFTTNEKLFF. The chain uses TRBV5-1 and TRBJ1-4. The germline CDR1 and CDR2 sequences are SGHRS and YFSETQ. The CDR3 has 15 residues.

V and J are TRBV5-1 and TRBJ1-2; TCRdb's D call of TRBD1 is untestable without DNA. The CDR3 is 15 amino acids. Germline CDR1 and CDR2: SGHRS and YFSETQ. The CDR3 loop reads CASSIGQPSNYGYTF.

The chain links TRBV20-1 to TRBJ2-1; TCRdb calls TRBD1, which cannot be checked without DNA. CDR1 and CDR2 from the germline V gene are DFQATT and SNEGSKA (reference sequence). The CDR3 spans 14 residues. The CDR3 spells CSAREAGAYNEQFF.

The chain recombines TRBV20-1 with TRBJ1-1; the D call of TRBD1 rests on TCRdb alone, since no DNA is present to check it. The germline V gene encodes CDR1 DFQATT and CDR2 SNEGSKA (reference sequence). There are 15 residues in the CDR3. The CDR3 sequence: CSARDYRTGLTEAFF.

The gene calls are TRBV7-2 and TRBJ2-1. Germline CDR1 SGHTA, CDR2 FQGNSA. There are 13 residues in the CDR3. CDR3 sequence: CASSLGVVSEQFF.

V gene TRBV12-3 or TRBV12-4 combines with J gene TRBJ1-5; TCRdb outputs TRBD1, but without DNA this stays unchecked. The CDR3 spans 14 residues. CDR3 sequence: CASSLGQGAQPQHF.

The chain is built from TRBV4-2 and TRBJ1-6; the TRBD1 assignment by TCRdb is unverifiable without DNA. The CDR3 sequence is 14 residues long. CDR1 and CDR2 (germline): LGHNA, YNFKEQ. The CDR3 loop is CASRSSGLLSPLHF.

The chain uses TRBV20-1 and TRBJ1-2; the TCRdb call, TRBD1, lacks DNA for checking. Germline CDR1 and CDR2: DFQATT and SNEGSKA (reference sequence). The CDR3 runs to 13 residues. This CDR3 reads CSPRAGVIGGYTF.

V usage is TRBV20-1 and J usage is TRBJ2-5; the D gene TCRdb calls, TRBD1, cannot be checked with no DNA. This CDR3 is 13 amino acids long. Germline-derived CDR1 and CDR2 are DFQATT and SNEGSKA (reference sequence). The CDR3 reads CSVPGQGQETQYF.

The genes are TRBV11-2 and TRBJ2-2; TCRdb lists TRBD1, though no DNA is available to test this call. The germline gives CDR1 SGHAT, CDR2 FQNNGV. The CDR3 is 13 residues long. CDR3 loop: CASSLPLYGELFF.

J is TRBJ1-4 and V is TRBV7-6; TCRdb's assignment of TRBD1 cannot be checked, as there is no DNA. The CDR3 runs 16 residues. Per the germline V gene, CDR1 is SGHVS and CDR2 is FNYEAQ. The CDR3 loop reads CASSLQGVGTNEKLFF.

The chain couples TRBV11-2 to TRBJ2-7. CDR3 size: 15 residues. The V gene's germline CDR1 is SGHAT and CDR2 FQNNGV. The CDR3 loop is CATSLDSSGTYEQYF.

The rearrangement links TRBV12-3 or TRBV12-4 to TRBJ2-1. The CDR3 runs 14 residues. This chain's CDR3 is CASSNAGSYNEQFF.

The V call is TRBV29-1, the J call TRBJ1-1; TCRdb names TRBD1, which stays unverified in the absence of DNA. The CDR3 spans 13 residues. CDR1 SQVTM and CDR2 ANQGSEA come from the germline V gene. The CDR3 protein is CSGLIGGATEAFF.

This chain links TRBV5-6 with TRBJ1-6. The CDR3 has 12 amino acids. CDR1 and CDR2 (germline): SGHDT, YYEEEE. CDR3 sequence: CASSFLEAALHF.

The V call is TRBV10-3, the J call TRBJ2-1. The germline gives CDR1 ENHRY, CDR2 SYGVKD. The CDR3 is made up of 13 amino acids. CDR3 region: CAISESRENEQFF.

The chain links TRBV12-3 or TRBV12-4 to TRBJ2-1; TCRdb designates TRBD2, a call that cannot be tested without DNA. The CDR3 is 15 amino acids. The CDR3 loop is CASSYLAGAYNEQFF.

The rearrangement links TRBV11-2 to TRBJ1-1; the TCRdb call, TRBD1, lacks DNA for checking. Germline values: CDR1 SGHAT, CDR2 FQNNGV. The CDR3 has 17 amino acids. This chain's CDR3 is CASSPQWEGARGTEAFF.

V is TRBV7-8 and J is TRBJ1-4. Per the germline V gene, CDR1 is SGHVS and CDR2 is FQNEAQ. The CDR3 is 17 residues long. Here the CDR3 reads CASSFNSNGATNEKLFF. Looking up the rest from reference TRBV7-8 and TRBJ1-4 gives the full variable domain: GAGVSQSPRYKVAKRGQDVALRCDPISGHVSLFWYQQALGQGPEFLTYFQNEAQLDKSGLPSDRFFAERPEGSVSTLKIQRTQQEDSAVYLCASSFNSNGATNEKLFFGSGTQLSVL.

V gene TRBV7-9 combines with J gene TRBJ2-1; TCRdb calls TRBD1, which cannot be checked without DNA. CDR1 and CDR2 from the germline V gene are SEHNR and FQNEAQ (reference sequence). The CDR3 contains 15 residues. CDR3 sequence: CASSLGGYSYNEQFF.